This TCR beta chain was obtained from a study of human T cells and chemical hapten exposure. Study results and limitations: The number of TCRs above 1 in 1000 frequency did not change after DPC sensitization.

There are many counts of this clonotype. Its antigen is unknown. Noted time point: pre-sensitization, week 0. Treatment specified: therapeutic diphenylcyclopropenone sensitization with weekly scalp DPC. For the library, individual cDNA molecules each received unique molecular identifiers. A single record per CDR3 protein comes from TCRdb applying MiXCR to the RACE reads. Seen here are a few hundred thousand distinct CDR3 sequences, approximately 7.5% observed once, and the top ten hold about 1.2%. The starting material was whole blood, obtained in connection with sensitization to the hapten diphenylcyclopropenone (DPC). The clonotype comes from a man younger than 30 with alopecia areata. Some clones in this sample may be carry-over from other donors' samples.

This CDR3 reads CASSPDREAFF. Written as DNA, the CDR3 is TGTGCCAGCAGCCCGGACAGGGAAGCTTTCTTT. The chain recombines TRBV7-9 with TRBJ1-1; TRBD1 aligns across 7 bases. Germline CDR1 reads SEHNR; CDR2 reads FQNEAQ (reference sequence). The CDR3 loop spans 11 amino acids. After removal of 5 bases from V and 8 bases from J, the junction contained 2 bases not matched to a gene.